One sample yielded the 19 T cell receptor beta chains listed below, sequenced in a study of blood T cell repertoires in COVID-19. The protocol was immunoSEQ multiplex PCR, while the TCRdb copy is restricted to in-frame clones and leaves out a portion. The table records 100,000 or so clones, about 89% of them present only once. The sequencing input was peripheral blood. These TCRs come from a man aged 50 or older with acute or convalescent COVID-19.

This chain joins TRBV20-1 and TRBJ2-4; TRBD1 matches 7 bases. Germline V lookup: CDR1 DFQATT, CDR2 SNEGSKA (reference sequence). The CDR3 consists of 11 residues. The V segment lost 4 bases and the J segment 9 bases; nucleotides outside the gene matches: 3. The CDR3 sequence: CSAKGGIIQYF. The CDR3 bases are TGCAGTGCTAAAGGGGGCATCATTCAGTACTTC.

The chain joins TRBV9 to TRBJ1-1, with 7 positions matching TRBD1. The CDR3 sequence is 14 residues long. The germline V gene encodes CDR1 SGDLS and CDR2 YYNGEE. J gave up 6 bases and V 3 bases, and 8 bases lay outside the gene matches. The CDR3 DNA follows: TGTGCCAGCAGCGAGGGTAACAGGGGTTCTGAAGCTTTCTTT. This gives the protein CASSEGNRGSEAFF.

CDR3 in DNA: TGTGCCAGTAGTATAGAGACGGCCGGGAACTATGGCTACACCTTC. The encoded protein is CASSIETAGNYGYTF. This rearrangement joins TRBV19 to TRBJ1-2; no definite D call. The CDR3 loop spans 15 amino acids. Deletions cut 0 bases from V and 2 bases from J, with 10 bases between. Germline V gene data show CDR1 as LNHDA and CDR2 as SQIVND (reference sequence).

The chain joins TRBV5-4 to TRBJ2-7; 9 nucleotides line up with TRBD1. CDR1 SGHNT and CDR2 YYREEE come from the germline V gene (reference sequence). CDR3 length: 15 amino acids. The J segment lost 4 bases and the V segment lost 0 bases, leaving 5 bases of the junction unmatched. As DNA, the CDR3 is TGTGCCAGCAGCTTGGGGTCGACAGGGGGTTACGAGCAGTACTTC. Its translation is CASSLGSTGGYEQYF.

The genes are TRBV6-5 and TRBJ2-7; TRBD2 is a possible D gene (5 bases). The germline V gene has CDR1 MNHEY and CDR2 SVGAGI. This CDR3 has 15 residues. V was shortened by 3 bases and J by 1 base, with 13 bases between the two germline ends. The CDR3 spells CASSYIGLSSYEQYF. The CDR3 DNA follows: TGTGCCAGCAGTTATATAGGACTGTCATCCTACGAGCAGTACTTC.

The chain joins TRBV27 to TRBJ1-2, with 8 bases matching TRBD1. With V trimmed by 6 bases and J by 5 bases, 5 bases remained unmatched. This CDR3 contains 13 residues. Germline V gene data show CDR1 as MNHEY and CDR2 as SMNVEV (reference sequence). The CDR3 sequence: CASSRGTGYGYTF. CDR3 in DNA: TGTGCCAGCAGCCGAGGGACAGGTTATGGCTACACCTTC.

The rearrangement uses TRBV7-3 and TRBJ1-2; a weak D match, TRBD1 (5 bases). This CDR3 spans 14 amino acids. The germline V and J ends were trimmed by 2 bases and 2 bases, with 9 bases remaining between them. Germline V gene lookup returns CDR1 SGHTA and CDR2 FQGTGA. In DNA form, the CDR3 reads TGTGCCAGCAGCTTACAGGGCGAGAACTATGGCTACACCTTC. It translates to CASSLQGENYGYTF.

CDR3 in amino acids: CASSLVDSTEAFF. For the CDR3, the DNA is TGTGCCAGCAGCTTGGTAGATAGCACTGAAGCTTTCTTT. The chain uses TRBV5-6 and TRBJ1-1, with unresolved D. The germline V and J ends were trimmed by 0 bases and 4 bases, with 7 bases remaining between them. CDR3 size: 13 residues. In germline, CDR1 is SGHDT, CDR2 YYEEEE.

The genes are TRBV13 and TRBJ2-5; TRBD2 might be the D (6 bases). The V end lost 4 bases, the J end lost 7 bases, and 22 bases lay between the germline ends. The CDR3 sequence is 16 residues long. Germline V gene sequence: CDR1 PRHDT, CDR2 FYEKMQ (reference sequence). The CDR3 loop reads CASSSLTRSDGRTQYF. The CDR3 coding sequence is TGTGCCAGCAGCTCTCTTACCCGTTCCGACGGGAGGACCCAGTACTTC.

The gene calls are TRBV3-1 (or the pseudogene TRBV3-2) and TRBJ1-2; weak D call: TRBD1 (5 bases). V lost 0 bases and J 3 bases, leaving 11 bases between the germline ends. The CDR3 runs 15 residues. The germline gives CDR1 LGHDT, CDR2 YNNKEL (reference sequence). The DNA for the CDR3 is TGTGCCAGCAGCCAAGATTGGCAGGGCGACTATGGCTACACCTTC. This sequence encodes CASSQDWQGDYGYTF.

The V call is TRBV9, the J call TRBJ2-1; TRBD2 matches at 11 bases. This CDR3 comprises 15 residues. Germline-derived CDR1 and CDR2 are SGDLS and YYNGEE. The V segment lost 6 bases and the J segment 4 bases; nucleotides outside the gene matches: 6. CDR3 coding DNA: TGTGCCAGCACCGGGGGGACTAGCGGATACAATGAGCAGTTCTTC. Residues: CASTGGTSGYNEQFF.

The CDR3 region is CASSPGRGVTNEKLFF. CDR3 nucleotides: TGCGCCAGCAGCCCCGGTCGGGGTGTCACTAATGAAAAACTGTTTTTT. This sequence joins TRBV4-3 and TRBJ1-4; D gene unclear. Per the germline V gene, CDR1 is LGHNA and CDR2 is YSLEER. V lost 4 bases and J lost 2, with 14 bases in between. CDR3 length: 16 amino acids.

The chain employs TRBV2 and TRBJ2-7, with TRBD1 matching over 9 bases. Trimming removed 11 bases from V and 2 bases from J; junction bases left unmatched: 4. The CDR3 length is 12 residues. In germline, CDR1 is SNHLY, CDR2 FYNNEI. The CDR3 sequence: CAQGQGTYEQYF. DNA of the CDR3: TGTGCCCAGGGACAGGGAACCTACGAGCAGTACTTC.

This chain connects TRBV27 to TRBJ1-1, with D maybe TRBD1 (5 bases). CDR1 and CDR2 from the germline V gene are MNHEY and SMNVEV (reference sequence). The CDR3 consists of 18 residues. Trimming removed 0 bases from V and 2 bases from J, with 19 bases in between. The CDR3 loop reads CASSLSPPGRTLNTEAFF. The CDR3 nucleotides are TGTGCCAGCAGTTTATCGCCGCCAGGGAGGACCCTTAACACTGAAGCTTTCTTT.

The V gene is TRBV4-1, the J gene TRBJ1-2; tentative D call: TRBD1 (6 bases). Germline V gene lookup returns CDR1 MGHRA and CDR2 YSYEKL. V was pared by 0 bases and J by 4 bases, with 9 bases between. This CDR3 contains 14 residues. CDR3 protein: CASSQEQGPYGYTF. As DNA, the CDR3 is TGCGCCAGCAGCCAAGAACAGGGCCCCTATGGCTACACCTTC.

CDR3 loop: CASSKYRGQTQYF. DNA for the CDR3: TGTGCCAGCTCTAAGTATAGAGGCCAGACCCAGTACTTC. The chain links TRBV11-3 to TRBJ2-5; D unclear. Trimming removed 8 bases from V and 6 bases from J, with 16 bases in between. This CDR3 has 13 residues. Germline V gives CDR1 SGHNT, CDR2 YENEEA.

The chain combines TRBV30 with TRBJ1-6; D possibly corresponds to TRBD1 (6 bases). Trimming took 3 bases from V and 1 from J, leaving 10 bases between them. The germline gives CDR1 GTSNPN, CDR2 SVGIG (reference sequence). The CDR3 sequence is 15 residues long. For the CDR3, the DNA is TGTGCCTGGAGCTCCGACAGGTCCTATAATTCACCCCTCCACTTT. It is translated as CAWSSDRSYNSPLHF. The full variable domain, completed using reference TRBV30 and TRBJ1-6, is SQTIHQWPATLVQPVGSPLSLECTVEGTSNPNLYWYRQAAGRGLQLLFYSVGIGQISSEVPQNLSASRPQDRQFILSSKKLLLSDSGFYLCAWSSDRSYNSPLHFGNGTRLTVT.

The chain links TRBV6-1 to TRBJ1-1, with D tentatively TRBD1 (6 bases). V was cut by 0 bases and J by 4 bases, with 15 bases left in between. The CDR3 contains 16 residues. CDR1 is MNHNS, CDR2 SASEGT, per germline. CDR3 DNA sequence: TGTGCCAGCAGTGAAGCTAGGGCCAGGGGTTCCACTGAAGCTTTCTTT. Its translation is CASSEARARGSTEAFF.

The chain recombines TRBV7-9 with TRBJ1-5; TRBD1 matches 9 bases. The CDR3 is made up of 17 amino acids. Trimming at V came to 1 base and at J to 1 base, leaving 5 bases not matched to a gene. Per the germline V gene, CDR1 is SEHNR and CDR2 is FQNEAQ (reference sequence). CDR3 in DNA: TGTGCCAGCAGCTTAGTGGGGACAGGGAGCAGCAATCAGCCCCAGCATTTT. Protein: CASSLVGTGSSNQPQHF.